The next 23 T cell receptor beta chains were all read from a single sample in a study of T cells in Graves' hyperthyroidism and ophthalmopathy. Amplified regions were TCR beta CDR3 sequences from RNA transcripts. When the TCR CDR3 underwent first-round RT-PCR, the HTBI primer set was used. TCRdb fed the multiplex PCR reads into MiXCR, producing one record per CDR3 protein. The profile shows about 530,000 distinct CDR3 sequences, 17% of them singletons. Sequencing was performed on blood. These receptors came from a young woman with Graves' ophthalmopathy.

This chain uses TRBV19 with TRBJ1-1, with D uncertain. CDR1 is LNHDA, CDR2 SQIVND, per germline (reference sequence). This CDR3 is 15 amino acids long. The V gene lost 4 bases and the J gene lost 1 base, with 13 bases spanning the gap. The CDR3 sequence is CASSTQGRQNTEAFF. The CDR3 DNA reads TGTGCCAGTAGTACCCAAGGCAGACAGAACACTGAAGCTTTCTTT.

This clonotype was counted at least ten times. This chain joins TRBV20-1 and TRBJ2-5; 7 nucleotides match TRBD2. The germline CDR1 and CDR2 sequences are DFQATT and SNEGSKA (reference sequence). After removal of 2 bases from V and 2 bases from J, the junction contained 17 bases not matched to a gene. CDR3 length: 18 amino acids. This CDR3 reads CSARTRWISGDPQETQYF. The CDR3 DNA reads as TGCAGTGCTAGAACTCGGTGGATAAGCGGGGATCCACAAGAGACCCAGTACTTC.

This clonotype was counted at least ten times. The chain carries TRBV28 and TRBJ1-5; D might be TRBD1 (6 bases). The V gene's germline CDR1 is MDHEN and CDR2 SYDVKM. The CDR3 contains 14 residues. The V and J ends lost 3 bases and 4 bases respectively, with 10 bases between them. The chain's CDR3 is CASSFRRGNQPQHF. For the CDR3, the DNA is TGTGCCAGCAGTTTTCGCAGGGGAAATCAGCCCCAGCATTTT.

The chain has TRBV29-1 and TRBJ1-3, with TRBD1 identical over 9 bases. With 3 bases clipped from V and 2 bases from J, the junction kept 2 bases outside the gene matches. The germline gives CDR1 SQVTM, CDR2 ANQGSEA. The CDR3 spans 14 residues. The CDR3 loop reads CSVEDRGAGNTIYF. CDR3 DNA: TGCAGCGTTGAGGACAGGGGAGCTGGAAACACCATATATTTT.

This chain uses TRBV7-8 with TRBJ2-7; weak D call: TRBD1 (5 bases). V dropped 5 bases and J dropped 7 bases, with 24 bases sitting between them. The CDR3 runs 16 residues. Germline values: CDR1 SGHVS, CDR2 FQNEAQ. The CDR3 is CASSREPRQPPGEQYF. The CDR3 DNA is TGTGCCAGCAGCCGAGAGCCGAGACAGCCCCCCGGGGAGCAGTACTTC. Complete variable domain (other parts from reference TRBV7-8 and TRBJ2-7): GAGVSQSPRYKVAKRGQDVALRCDPISGHVSLFWYQQALGQGPEFLTYFQNEAQLDKSGLPSDRFFAERPEGSVSTLKIQRTQQEDSAVYLCASSREPRQPPGEQYFGPGTRLTVT.

Worth noting for this clonotype: This may come from a read error, since a much larger clone is one base off. The chain carries TRBV9 and TRBJ1-5; 10 nucleotides align to TRBD1. After removal of 3 bases from V and 5 bases from J, the junction contained 2 bases not matched to a gene. CDR3 length: 14 residues. Germline CDR1 and CDR2: SGDLS and YYNGEE. The CDR3 reads CASSATGGYQPQHF. The CDR3 nucleotides read TGTGCCAGCAGCGCGACAGGGGGCTATCAGCCCCAGCATTTT. Complete variable domain (other parts from reference TRBV9 and TRBJ1-5): DSGVTQTPKHLITATGQRVTLRCSPRSGDLSVYWYQQSLDQGLQFLIQYYNGEERAKGNILERFSAQQFPDLHSELNLSSLELGDSALYFCASSATGGYQPQHFGDGTRLSIL.

This clonotype was detected many times. The chain links TRBV2 to TRBJ1-1; TRBD1 is a possible D gene (5 bases). CDR3 length: 12 amino acids. Trimming pared 1 base from V and 11 bases from J, leaving 11 bases between. CDR1 and CDR2 (germline): SNHLY, FYNNEI. The CDR3 here is CASSEDSWGAFF. In DNA, the CDR3 is TGTGCCAGCAGTGAAGACAGCTGGGGGGCTTTCTTT.

This clonotype was seen many times. The chain has TRBV7-9 and TRBJ2-2, with D perhaps TRBD1 (6 bases). The CDR3 extends over 12 amino acids. CDR1 and CDR2 (germline): SEHNR, FQNEAQ (reference sequence). V dropped 7 bases and J dropped 6 bases, with 9 bases sitting between them. This chain's CDR3 is CASKGEPGELFF. The CDR3 nucleotides are TGTGCCAGCAAGGGGGAACCCGGGGAGCTGTTTTTT.

This clonotype was detected ten times or more. The J gene is TRBJ1-2, the V gene TRBV7-6; TRBD1 might be the D (5 bases). Germline V gives CDR1 SGHVS, CDR2 FNYEAQ. The CDR3 loop spans 16 amino acids. V dropped 4 bases and J dropped 2 bases, with 17 bases sitting between them. The CDR3 nucleotides read TGTGCCAGCAGCTCATTAGGGGCAGAAAAAAACTATGGCTACACCTTC. Its translation is CASSSLGAEKNYGYTF.

This clonotype has a handful of counts. V and J are TRBV5-1 and TRBJ1-6, with D possibly matching TRBD1 (6 bases). The CDR3 extends over 15 amino acids. The germline CDR1 and CDR2 sequences are SGHRS and YFSETQ. V lost 0 bases to trimming and J lost 10 bases, with 14 bases between them. Here the CDR3 reads CASSLEEGGRSPLHF. The CDR3 nucleotides are TGCGCCAGCAGCTTGGAGGAGGGGGGGCGATCACCCCTCCACTTT.

In this sample, this clonotype turned up many times. The chain recombines TRBV3-1 with TRBJ2-1; the match to TRBD2 covers 12 bases. Trimming cost V 3 bases and J 7 bases; bases outside gene matches: 13. The CDR3 extends over 18 amino acids. Germline-derived CDR1 and CDR2 are LGHDT and YNNKEL (reference sequence). CDR3 amino acids: CASSQLAGGQSLVNEQFF. Written as DNA, the CDR3 is TGTGCCAGCAGCCAGCTAGCGGGGGGGCAGAGTTTGGTGAATGAGCAGTTCTTC.

This clonotype has a handful of counts. This sequence joins TRBV12-3 or TRBV12-4 and TRBJ2-1; 13 nucleotides agree with TRBD2. The trim removed 5 bases at V and 5 bases at J, leaving 12 bases unmatched. The length of the CDR3 is 18 residues. The CDR3 region is CASSVTSGGPSPHNEQFF. CDR3 DNA sequence: TGTGCCAGCAGTGTGACTAGCGGGGGGCCTTCCCCTCACAATGAGCAGTTCTTC.

This clonotype appeared a few times. The V call is TRBV7-9, the J call TRBJ2-5; TRBD1 agrees at 10 bases. Germline V gives CDR1 SEHNR, CDR2 FQNEAQ (reference sequence). The CDR3 has 15 residues. The ends lost 5 bases at V and 4 bases at J; junction bases unmatched: 7. The CDR3 DNA is TGTGCCAGCAGCCCTCGACAGGGGGCTCGAGAGACCCAGTACTTC. Translated, it gives CASSPRQGARETQYF.

This clonotype has only a few counts. The rearrangement links TRBV5-1 to TRBJ2-1; D possibly corresponds to TRBD1 (6 bases). Trimming cost V 4 bases and J 8 bases, with 13 bases left between them. CDR1 and CDR2 (germline): SGHRS, YFSETQ. The CDR3 length is 13 residues. The CDR3 DNA reads as TGCGCCAGCAGCATACAGGGTGCGGATGAGCAGTTCTTC. Its protein product is CASSIQGADEQFF.

This clonotype appeared many times. V usage is TRBV2 and J usage is TRBJ2-7; no clear D gene. Looked up from germline, CDR1 is SNHLY and CDR2 is FYNNEI. V lost 7 bases, J lost 0 bases, and 10 bases lay in between. The CDR3 sequence is 13 residues long. The CDR3 DNA follows: TGTGCCAGCAACGAAGCCCACTCCTACGAGCAGTACTTC. The encoded protein is CASNEAHSYEQYF.

This clonotype was detected many times. This chain uses TRBV2 with TRBJ1-5; TRBD1 matches 10 bases. The V and J ends lost 1 base and 4 bases, in that order; junction bases with no gene match: 7. CDR1 is SNHLY and CDR2 is FYNNEI in the germline V gene. The CDR3 is made up of 17 amino acids. CDR3 sequence: CASSEGWDRGGNQPQHF. The CDR3 DNA reads as TGTGCCAGCAGTGAAGGCTGGGACAGGGGAGGGAATCAGCCCCAGCATTTT.

This clonotype was recorded a few times. The genes are TRBV29-1 and TRBJ2-1; the D is unclear. Trimming pared 2 bases from V and 6 bases from J, leaving 17 bases between. The CDR3 has 15 amino acids. CDR1 and CDR2 (germline): SQVTM, ANQGSEA. The CDR3 here is CSVESVVVESNEQFF. In DNA, the CDR3 is TGCAGCGTTGAAAGTGTAGTGGTGGAGAGCAATGAGCAGTTCTTC.

This clonotype was found a few times. The rearrangement uses TRBV12-3 or TRBV12-4 and TRBJ1-1; D gene ambiguous. Trimming removed 7 bases from V and 5 bases from J, with 14 bases in between. There are 13 residues in the CDR3. For the CDR3, the DNA is TGTGCCAGCACTCGCGGGTTGTGGACTGAAGCTTTCTTT. Its translation: CASTRGLWTEAFF.

In DNA form, the CDR3 reads TGTGCCAGCACCACAGGGGACACGTCGAACACCGGGGAGCTGTTTTTT. Its protein is CASTTGDTSNTGELFF. This chain joins TRBV2 and TRBJ2-2, with 7 bases that match TRBD1. The CDR3 runs to 16 residues. Trimming cost V 7 bases and J 0 bases; bases outside gene matches: 8. Looked up from germline, CDR1 is SNHLY and CDR2 is FYNNEI.

This clonotype was seen more than once but under ten times. V gene TRBV10-3 combines with J gene TRBJ1-1; D call uncertain. This CDR3 spans 13 amino acids. Germline V lookup: CDR1 ENHRY, CDR2 SYGVKD. V was trimmed by 6 bases and J by 4 bases, leaving 12 bases between them. In DNA form, the CDR3 reads TGTGCCATCAGCCCGTGGGAGGGCACTGAAGCTTTCTTT. It encodes CAISPWEGTEAFF.

This clonotype has a count of ten or more. The rearrangement joins TRBV11-2 to TRBJ2-7; 9 bases match TRBD1. V was pared by 6 bases and J by 3 bases, with 6 bases of the junction left unmatched. The CDR3 length is 14 residues. Germline loops: CDR1 SGHAT, CDR2 FQNNGV. In nucleotides, the CDR3 is TGTGCCAGCAGGCTGGGACAGGGAGGCTACGAGCAGTACTTC. Its protein product is CASRLGQGGYEQYF. Looking up the rest from reference TRBV11-2 and TRBJ2-7 gives the full variable domain: EAGVAQSPRYKIIEKRQSVAFWCNPISGHATLYWYQQILGQGPKLLIQFQNNGVVDDSQLPKDRFSAERLKGVDSTLKIQPAKLEDSAVYLCASRLGQGGYEQYFGPGTRLTVT.

V is TRBV5-4 and J is TRBJ2-1; 11 nucleotides match TRBD2. J gave up 6 bases and V 1 base, and 3 bases lay outside the gene matches. The CDR3 spans 15 residues. Germline assignment: CDR1 SGHNT and CDR2 YYREEE (reference sequence). The CDR3 bases are TGTGCCAGCAGCTTGATAGCGGGAGGGAGCAATGAGCAGTTCTTC. It specifies CASSLIAGGSNEQFF. The whole variable domain, filled in from reference TRBV5-4 and TRBJ2-1, reads ETGVTQSPTHLIKTRGQQVTLRCSSQSGHNTVSWYQQALGQGPQFIFQYYREEENGRGNFPPRFSGLQFPNYSSELNVNALELDDSALYLCASSLIAGGSNEQFFGPGTRLTVL.

The J gene is TRBJ1-2, the V gene TRBV6-2 or TRBV6-3; the D is unclear. Deletions cut 6 bases from V and 3 bases from J, with 14 bases between. The CDR3 is made up of 14 amino acids. The V gene's germline CDR1 is MNHEY and CDR2 SVGEGT. The DNA of the CDR3 is TGTGCCAGCAGGAAAAAGGACTTAGACTATGGCTACACCTTC. Protein sequence: CASRKKDLDYGYTF.